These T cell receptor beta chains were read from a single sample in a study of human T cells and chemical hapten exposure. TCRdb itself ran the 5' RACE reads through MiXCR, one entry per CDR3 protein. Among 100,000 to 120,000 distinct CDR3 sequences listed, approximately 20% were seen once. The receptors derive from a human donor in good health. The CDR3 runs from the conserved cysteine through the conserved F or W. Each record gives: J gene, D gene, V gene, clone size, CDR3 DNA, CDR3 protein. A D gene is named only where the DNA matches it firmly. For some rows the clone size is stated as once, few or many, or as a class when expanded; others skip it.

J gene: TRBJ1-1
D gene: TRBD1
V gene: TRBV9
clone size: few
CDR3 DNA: TGTGCCAGCAGCTCCGGACAGGGTTTGAACACTGAAGCTTTCTTT
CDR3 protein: CASSSGQGLNTEAFF

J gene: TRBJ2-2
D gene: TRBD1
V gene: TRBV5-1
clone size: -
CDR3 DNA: TGCGCCAGCAGCTTTGTGCAACAGGGGGGCACCGGGGAGCTGTTTTTT
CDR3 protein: CASSFVQQGGTGELFF

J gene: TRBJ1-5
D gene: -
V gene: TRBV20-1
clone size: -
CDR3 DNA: TGCAGTGCTAGAGATCTACGGGACGTTAGCAATCAGCCCCAGCATTTT
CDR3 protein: CSARDLRDVSNQPQHF

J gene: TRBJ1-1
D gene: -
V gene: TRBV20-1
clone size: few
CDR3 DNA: TGCAGTGCTAGAGAAGGGTTCACGCAAGCTTTCTTT
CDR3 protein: CSAREGFTQAFF

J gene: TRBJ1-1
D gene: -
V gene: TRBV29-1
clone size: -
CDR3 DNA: TGCAGCGTTGGGAAACAGGGGAACACTGAAGCTTTCTTT
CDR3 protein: CSVGKQGNTEAFF

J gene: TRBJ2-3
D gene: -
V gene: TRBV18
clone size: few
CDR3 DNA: TGTGCCAGCTCACCACTGCCTACAGATACGCAGTATTTT
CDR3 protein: CASSPLPTDTQYF

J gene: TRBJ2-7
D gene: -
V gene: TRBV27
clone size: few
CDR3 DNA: TGTGCCAGCAACAGAGGTGGGGGGGAGCAGTACTTC
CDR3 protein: CASNRGGGEQYF

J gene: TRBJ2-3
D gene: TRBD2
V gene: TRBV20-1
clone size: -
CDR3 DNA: TGCAGTGCTCCGAGCGGGAGCGGGACAGATACGCAGTATTTT
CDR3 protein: CSAPSGSGTDTQYF

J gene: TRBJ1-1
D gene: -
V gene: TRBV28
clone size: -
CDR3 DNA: TGTGCCAGCAGTTTAGGTGAGCGCGGAGCTTTCTTT
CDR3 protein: CASSLGERGAFF

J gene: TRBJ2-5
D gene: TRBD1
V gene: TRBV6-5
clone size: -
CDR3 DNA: TGTGCCAGCAGTCCCGGGACAGGGAGAAGAGAGACCCAGTACTTC
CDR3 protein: CASSPGTGRRETQYF

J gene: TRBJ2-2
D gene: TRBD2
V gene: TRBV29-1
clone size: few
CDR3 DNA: TGCAGCGTTGCGACCGGGGGGGCCGGGGAGCTGTTTTTT
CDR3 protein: CSVATGGAGELFF

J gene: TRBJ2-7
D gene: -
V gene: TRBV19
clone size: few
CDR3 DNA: TGTGCCAGTAGTATAGATCGCCAGGCCGCCTACGAGCAGTACTTC
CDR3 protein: CASSIDRQAAYEQYF

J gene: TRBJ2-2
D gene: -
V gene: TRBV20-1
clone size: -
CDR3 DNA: TGCAGTGCTAGAGATCCCTTCAACCGAGCGGACACCGGGGAGCTGTTTTTT
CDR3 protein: CSARDPFNRADTGELFF

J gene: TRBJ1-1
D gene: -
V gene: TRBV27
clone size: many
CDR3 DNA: TGTGCCAGCAGTCTAGGTAGGGGTGACACTGAAGCTTTCTTT
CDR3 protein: CASSLGRGDTEAFF

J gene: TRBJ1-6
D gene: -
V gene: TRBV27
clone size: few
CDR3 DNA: TGTGCCAGCAGCCCTCACGGGTATTCACCCCTCCACTTT
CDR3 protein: CASSPHGYSPLHF

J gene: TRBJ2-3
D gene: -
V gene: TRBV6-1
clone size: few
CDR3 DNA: TGTGCCAGCAGTGAGTACGGGAGACCAGGCACAGATACGCAGTATTTT
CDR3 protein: CASSEYGRPGTDTQYF

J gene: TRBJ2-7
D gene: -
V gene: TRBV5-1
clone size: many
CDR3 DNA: TGCGCCAGCAGCTTGGGGGGAGCCGAGCAGTACTTC
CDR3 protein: CASSLGGAEQYF

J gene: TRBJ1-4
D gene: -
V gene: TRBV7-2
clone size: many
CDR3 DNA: TGTGCCAGCAGCTTTTATAATGAAAAACTGTTTTTT
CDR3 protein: CASSFYNEKLFF

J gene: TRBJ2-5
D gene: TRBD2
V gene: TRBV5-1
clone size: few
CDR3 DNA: TGCGCCAGCAGCTCCCTTAGCGGGACTGAGACCCAGTACTTC
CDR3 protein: CASSSLSGTETQYF

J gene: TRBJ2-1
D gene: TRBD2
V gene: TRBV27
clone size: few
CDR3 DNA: TGTGCCAGCAGTGCCCAGGGACTAGCGGGTTACAATGAGCAGTTCTTC
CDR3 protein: CASSAQGLAGYNEQFF

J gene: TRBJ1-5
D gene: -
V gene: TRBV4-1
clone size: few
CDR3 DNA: TGCGCCAGCAGCCGCCTGGGCCTTAGCAATCAGCCCCAGCATTTT
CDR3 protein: CASSRLGLSNQPQHF

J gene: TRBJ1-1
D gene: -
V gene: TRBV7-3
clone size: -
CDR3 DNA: TGTGCCAGCAGCTTACGACTGAACACTGAAGCTTTCTTT
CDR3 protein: CASSLRLNTEAFF

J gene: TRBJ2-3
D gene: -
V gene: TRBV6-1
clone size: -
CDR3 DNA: TGTGCCAGCAGTGCACGGGCAGATACGCAGTATTTT
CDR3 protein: CASSARADTQYF

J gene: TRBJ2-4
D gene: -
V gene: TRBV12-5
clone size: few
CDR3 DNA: TGTGCTAGAGAATTTCCGGGCCCTGGGACCAAAAACATTCAGTACTTC
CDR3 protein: CAREFPGPGTKNIQYF

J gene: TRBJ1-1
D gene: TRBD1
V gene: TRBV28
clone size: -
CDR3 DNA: TGTGCCAGCAGTCCGCAAACCGGGACAGGGAGGACTGAAGCTTTCTTT
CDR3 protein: CASSPQTGTGRTEAFF

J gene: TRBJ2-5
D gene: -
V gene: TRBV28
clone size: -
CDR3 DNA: TGTGCCAGCAGTTTATCGGTCAGAGGAGAGACCCAGTACTTC
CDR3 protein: CASSLSVRGETQYF

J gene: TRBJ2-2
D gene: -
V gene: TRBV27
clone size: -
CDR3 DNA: TGTGCCAGCAGTCGACTTCTTCACACCGGGGAGCTGTTTTTT
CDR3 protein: CASSRLLHTGELFF

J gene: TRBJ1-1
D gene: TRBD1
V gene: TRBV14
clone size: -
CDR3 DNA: TGTGCCAGCAGCGTTCGGACAGGGTCGAACACTGAAGCTTTCTTT
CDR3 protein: CASSVRTGSNTEAFF

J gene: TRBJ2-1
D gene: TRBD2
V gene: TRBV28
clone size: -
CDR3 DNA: TGTGCCAGCACCTGGGGCGGGAGCTCCTACAATGAGCAGTTCTTC
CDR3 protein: CASTWGGSSYNEQFF

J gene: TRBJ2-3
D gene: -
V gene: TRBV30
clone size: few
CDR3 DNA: TGTGCCTGGAGTGTCATCGGGAGTGGTACAGATACGCAGTATTTT
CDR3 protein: CAWSVIGSGTDTQYF

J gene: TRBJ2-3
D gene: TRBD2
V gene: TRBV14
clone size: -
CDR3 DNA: TGTGCCAGCAGCCAATCCCGGACTAGCTTTTCCCCAGCGAATACGCAGTATTTT
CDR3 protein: CASSQSRTSFSPANTQYF

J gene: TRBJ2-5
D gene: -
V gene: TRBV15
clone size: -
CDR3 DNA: TGTGCCACCAGCAGAGATCAGGGCCAAGAGACCCAGTACTTC
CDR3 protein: CATSRDQGQETQYF

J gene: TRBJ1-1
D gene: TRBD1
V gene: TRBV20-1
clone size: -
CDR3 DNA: TGCAGTGCAAGAGACAGGGGGCAATGGGTGGACACTGAAGCTTTCTTT
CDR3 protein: CSARDRGQWVDTEAFF

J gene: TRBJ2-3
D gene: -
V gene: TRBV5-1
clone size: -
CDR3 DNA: TGCGCCAGCAGCTTGGACAGCGCCACAGATACGCAGTATTTT
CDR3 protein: CASSLDSATDTQYF

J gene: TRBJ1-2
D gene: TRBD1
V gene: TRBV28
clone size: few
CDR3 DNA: TGTGCCAGCAGCCCGACAGGGGAAAATGGCTACACCTTC
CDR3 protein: CASSPTGENGYTF

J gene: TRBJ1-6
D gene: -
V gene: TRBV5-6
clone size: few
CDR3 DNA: TGTGCCAGCAGCTTGGCAGAGACTAATTCACCCCTCCACTTT
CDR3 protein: CASSLAETNSPLHF

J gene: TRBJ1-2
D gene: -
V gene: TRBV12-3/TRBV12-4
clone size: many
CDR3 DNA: TGTGCCAGCAGTTTCGAGGTCAACTATGGCTACACCTTC
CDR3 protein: CASSFEVNYGYTF

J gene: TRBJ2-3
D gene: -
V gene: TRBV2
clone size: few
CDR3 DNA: TGTGCCAGCAGTGAAGCGCTTCAGGGGGCGGGAGTAGATACGCAGTATTTT
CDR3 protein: CASSEALQGAGVDTQYF

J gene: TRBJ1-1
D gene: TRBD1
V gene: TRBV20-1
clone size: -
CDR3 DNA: TGCAGTGCTAGACAGGGGGGGGTGAACACTGAAGCTTTCTTT
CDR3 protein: CSARQGGVNTEAFF

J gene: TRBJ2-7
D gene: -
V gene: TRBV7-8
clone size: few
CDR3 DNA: TGTGCCAGCAGTCCCAGGGGGGGACTCCCCACCCCACTACTCTACGAGCAGTACTTC
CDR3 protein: CASSPRGGLPTPLLYEQYF

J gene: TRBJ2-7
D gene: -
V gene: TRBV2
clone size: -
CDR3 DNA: TGTGCCAGCAGTGATTGGGGGGACGAGCAGTACTTC
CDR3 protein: CASSDWGDEQYF

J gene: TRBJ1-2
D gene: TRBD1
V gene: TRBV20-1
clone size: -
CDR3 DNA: TGCAGTGCTAGAGAAGGCAGGGGGCTGCGTGGCTACACCTTC
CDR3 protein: CSAREGRGLRGYTF

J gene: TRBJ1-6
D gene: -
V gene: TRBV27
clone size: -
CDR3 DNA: TGTGCCAGCAGTTTACGTTGGGACTCACCCCTCCACTTT
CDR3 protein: CASSLRWDSPLHF

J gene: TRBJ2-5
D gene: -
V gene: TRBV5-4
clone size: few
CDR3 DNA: TGTGCCAGCAGCCTAGGACAGTCCCCCCAGAAGACCCAGTACTTC
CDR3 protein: CASSLGQSPQKTQYF

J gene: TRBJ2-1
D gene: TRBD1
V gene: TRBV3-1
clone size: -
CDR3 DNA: TGTGCCAGCAGCCAAGAGACAGGGGAGGATGCTGAGCAGTTCTTC
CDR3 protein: CASSQETGEDAEQFF

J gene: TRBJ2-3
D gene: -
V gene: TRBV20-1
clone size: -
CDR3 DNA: TGCAGTGCTAAAGGGACTGGACTTGACACGCAGTATTTT
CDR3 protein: CSAKGTGLDTQYF

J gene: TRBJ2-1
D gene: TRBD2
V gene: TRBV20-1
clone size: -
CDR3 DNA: TGCAGTGCTAGAGACCCCTGGAGCGGGAGGAGTGATGAGCAGTTCTTC
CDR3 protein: CSARDPWSGRSDEQFF

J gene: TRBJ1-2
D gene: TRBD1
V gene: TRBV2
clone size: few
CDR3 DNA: TGTGCCAGCAGGGGGACAGGGGAGGGTGGCTACACCTTC
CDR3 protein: CASRGTGEGGYTF

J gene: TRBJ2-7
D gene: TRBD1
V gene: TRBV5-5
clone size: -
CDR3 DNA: TGTGCCAGCATCCCCCGAGGGACAGGAGCCTACGAGCAGTACTTC
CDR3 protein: CASIPRGTGAYEQYF

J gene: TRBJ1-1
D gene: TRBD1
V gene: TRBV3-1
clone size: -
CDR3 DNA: TGTGCCAGCTCAAACAGGGGAGGTAACACTGAAGCTTTCTTT
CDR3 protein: CASSNRGGNTEAFF

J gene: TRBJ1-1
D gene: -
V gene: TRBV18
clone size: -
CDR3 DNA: TGTGCCAGCTCAATGGGTCCGGGCGCTGAAGCTTTCTTT
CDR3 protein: CASSMGPGAEAFF

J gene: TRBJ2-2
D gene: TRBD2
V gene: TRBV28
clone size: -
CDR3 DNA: TGTGCCAGCAGTTTAACTAGCGGAGCCCCTAGGGGGGAGCTGTTTTTT
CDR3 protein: CASSLTSGAPRGELFF

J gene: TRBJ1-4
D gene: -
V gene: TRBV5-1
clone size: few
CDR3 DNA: TGCGCCAGCAGCTCGGGACCGAGGTCTAATGAAAAACTGTTTTTT
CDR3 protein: CASSSGPRSNEKLFF

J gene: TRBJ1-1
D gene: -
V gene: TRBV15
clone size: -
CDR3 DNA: TGTGCCACCAGCGGGGCTACCCTCGGACAGTTGAACACTGAAGCTTTCTTT
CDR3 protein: CATSGATLGQLNTEAFF

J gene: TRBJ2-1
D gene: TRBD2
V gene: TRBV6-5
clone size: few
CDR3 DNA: TGTGCCAGCGGCTATAGCGGGAGGCTGAATGAGCAGTTCTTC
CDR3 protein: CASGYSGRLNEQFF

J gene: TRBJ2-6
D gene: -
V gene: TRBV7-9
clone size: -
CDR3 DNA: TGTGCCAGCATCACCTTTCCACTGGGACCTGGGGCCAACGTCCTGACTTTC
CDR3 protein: CASITFPLGPGANVLTF

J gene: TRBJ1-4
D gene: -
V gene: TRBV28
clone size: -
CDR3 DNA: TGTGCCAGCAGTTTTGGGCGGACTAATGAAAAACTGTTTTTT
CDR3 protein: CASSFGRTNEKLFF